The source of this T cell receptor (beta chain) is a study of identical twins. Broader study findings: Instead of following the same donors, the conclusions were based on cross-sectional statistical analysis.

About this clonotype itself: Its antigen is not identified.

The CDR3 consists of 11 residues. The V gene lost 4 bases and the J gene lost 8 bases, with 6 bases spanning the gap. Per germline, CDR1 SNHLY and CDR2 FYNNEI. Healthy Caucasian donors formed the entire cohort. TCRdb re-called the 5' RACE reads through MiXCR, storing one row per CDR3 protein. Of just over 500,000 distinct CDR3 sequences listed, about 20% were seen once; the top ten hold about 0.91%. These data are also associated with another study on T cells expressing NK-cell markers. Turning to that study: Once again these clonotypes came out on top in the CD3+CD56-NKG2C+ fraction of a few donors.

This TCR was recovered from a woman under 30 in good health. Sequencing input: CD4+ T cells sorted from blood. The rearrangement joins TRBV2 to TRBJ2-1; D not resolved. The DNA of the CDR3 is TGTGCCAGCAGTGCCCCGTATGAGCAGTTCTTC. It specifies CASSAPYEQFF.